The 18 T cell receptor beta chains in this list originate from one sample, sequenced in a study of long-term antiretroviral therapy in people with HIV. Investigators performed immunoSEQ version v3.0 at survey level. Repertoires were generated with immunoSEQ multiplex PCR, while TCRdb's copy carries only in-frame clones and drops some. The data show tens of thousands of clones, around 76% seen once. This specimen was unsorted PBMCs, taken about 1.8 years before starting antiretroviral therapy. These receptor sequences come from a woman in her thirties or forties with HIV.

The V and J genes are TRBV27 and TRBJ1-2; no clear D. V was pared by 3 bases and J by 4 bases, with 9 bases between. CDR3 size: 13 residues. Germline V gene lookup returns CDR1 MNHEY and CDR2 SMNVEV (reference sequence). The CDR3 spells CASSFGQSYGYTF. DNA of the CDR3: TGTGCCAGCAGTTTCGGGCAGAGCTATGGCTACACCTTC.

The chain uses TRBV30 and TRBJ2-1, with 10 positions matching TRBD2. CDR3 size: 16 residues. Trimming removed 5 bases from V and 3 bases from J; junction bases left unmatched: 10. From germline, CDR1 is GTSNPN and CDR2 SVGIG (reference sequence). The CDR3 is CAWGRSGGGRYNEQFF. CDR3 bases: TGTGCCTGGGGCCGGAGCGGGGGGGGCCGCTACAATGAGCAGTTCTTC.

The chain joins TRBV5-6 to TRBJ2-1, with 9 bases that match TRBD2. The germline V gene encodes CDR1 SGHDT and CDR2 YYEEEE. This CDR3 region has 15 residues. With V trimmed by 2 bases and J by 8 bases, 8 bases remained unmatched. The CDR3 sequence is CASSLIAGGRYEQFF. CDR3 bases: TGTGCCAGCAGCTTAATTGCGGGGGGGCGCTATGAGCAGTTCTTC.

The gene calls are TRBV7-8 and TRBJ1-2, with TRBD1 as a possible D gene (5 bases). Trimming left V 6 bases short and J 8 bases short, with 10 bases between. The germline gives CDR1 SGHVS, CDR2 FQNEAQ. This CDR3 is 11 amino acids long. CDR3 sequence reads: CASSSGDGYTF. The CDR3 DNA reads as TGTGCCAGCAGTTCGGGGGACGGCTACACCTTC.

The chain employs TRBV5-8 and TRBJ2-7; D remains unclear. The CDR3 length is 11 residues. Looked up from germline, CDR1 is SGHTS and CDR2 is YDEGEE. Trimming took off 5 bases at V and 5 bases at J, with 8 bases between the two ends. For the CDR3, the DNA is TGTGCCAGCAGACCCAGAAACGAGCAGTACTTC. Its protein product is CASRPRNEQYF.

The chain employs TRBV29-1 and TRBJ1-1, with D unclear. Between the trimmed V and J ends, which lost 4 bases and 9 bases, there was a span of 12 bases. The CDR3 is 11 residues long. From germline, CDR1 is SQVTM and CDR2 ANQGSEA. CDR3 nucleotide sequence: TGCAGCGTTGGGTGGTCCCAAAAAGCTTTCTTT. Protein: CSVGWSQKAFF.

CDR3 amino acids: CASATQGGTEAFF. As DNA, the CDR3 is TGTGCCAGCGCGACACAGGGAGGGACTGAAGCTTTCTTT. The gene calls are TRBV19 and TRBJ1-1; the D gene is possibly TRBD1 (6 bases). This CDR3 has 13 amino acids. Trimming stripped 9 bases from V and 5 bases from J, with 16 bases between. Germline CDR1 is LNHDA and CDR2 is SQIVND (reference sequence). The full variable domain, completed using reference TRBV19 and TRBJ1-1, is DGGITQSPKYLFRKEGQNVTLSCEQNLNHDAMYWYRQDPGQGLRLIYYSQIVNDFQKGDIAEGYSVSREKKESFPLTVTSAQKNPTAFYLCASATQGGTEAFFGQGTRLTVV.

V gene TRBV6-6 combines with J gene TRBJ2-7; D possibly corresponds to TRBD1 (6 bases). The V and J ends lost 7 bases and 2 bases respectively, with 21 bases between them. This CDR3 region has 16 residues. Germline V lookup: CDR1 MNHNY, CDR2 SVGAGI (reference sequence). CDR3 in amino acids: CASIQGGSLVAYEQYF. As DNA, the CDR3 is TGTGCCAGCATCCAAGGGGGAAGCCTTGTAGCCTACGAGCAGTACTTC.

The chain joins TRBV4-1 to TRBJ1-1; no clear D gene. CDR3 size: 13 residues. V was shortened by 1 base and J by 2 bases, with 5 bases between the two germline ends. Germline-derived CDR1 and CDR2 are MGHRA and YSYEKL. The CDR3 sequence: CASSQVANTEAFF. The CDR3 DNA follows: TGCGCCAGCAGCCAAGTTGCTAACACTGAAGCTTTCTTT.

Only one count was recorded for this clone. The genes are TRBV11-2 and TRBJ1-2; 7 bases agree with TRBD1. Per germline, CDR1 SGHAT and CDR2 FQNNGV. The CDR3 covers 12 residues. J gave up 5 bases and V 5 bases, and 2 bases lay outside the gene matches. CDR3 sequence: CASSRQGYGYTF. CDR3 sequence (DNA): TGTGCCAGCAGCAGACAGGGTTATGGCTACACCTTC.

This clone was counted a few times. The J gene is TRBJ1-2, the V gene TRBV20-1, with D possibly being TRBD1 (5 bases). Trimming removed 1 base from V and 8 bases from J, with 8 bases in between. The CDR3 loop spans 11 amino acids. The V gene's germline CDR1 is DFQATT and CDR2 SNEGSKA (reference sequence). The DNA of the CDR3 is TGCAGTGCTAGAGTGGGGCAGGGCTACACCTTC. It encodes CSARVGQGYTF.

The rearrangement uses TRBV5-5 and TRBJ1-6, with D possibly being TRBD1 (6 bases). V gave up 5 bases and J gave up 0 bases, with 18 bases separating them. This CDR3 is built from 18 residues. CDR1 is SGHKS, CDR2 YYEKEE, per germline (reference sequence). This CDR3 reads CASRPPGTSSSYNSPLHF. The CDR3, as DNA: TGTGCCAGCAGACCACCCGGGACATCGAGCTCCTATAATTCACCCCTCCACTTT. Full variable domain (outside the CDR3, taken from reference TRBV5-5 and TRBJ1-6): DAGVTQSPTHLIKTRGQQVTLRCSPISGHKSVSWYQQVLGQGPQFIFQYYEKEERGRGNFPDRFSARQFPNYSSELNVNALLLGDSALYLCASRPPGTSSSYNSPLHFGNGTRLTVT.

With respect to this clone: Germline is not matched at one junction end, which may reflect a read error. This chain uses TRBV6-5 with TRBJ2-7; D unresolved. CDR3 size: 14 residues. Germline assignment: CDR1 MNHEY and CDR2 SVGAGI. The CDR3 protein is CASRAGPFSSEQYF. CDR3 coding DNA: TGTGCCAGCAGGGCCGGGCCCTTCTCCTCCGAGCAGTACTTC.

V and J are TRBV27 and TRBJ1-2; TRBD1 matches 10 bases. With 3 bases clipped from V and 2 bases from J, the junction kept 0 bases outside the gene matches. This CDR3 has 14 amino acids. Germline V gene data show CDR1 as MNHEY and CDR2 as SMNVEV (reference sequence). CDR3 loop: CASSLDRGNYGYTF. CDR3 DNA sequence: TGTGCCAGCAGTTTGGACAGGGGGAACTATGGCTACACCTTC.

The genes are TRBV11-3 and TRBJ2-2; tentatively, D is TRBD1 or TRBD2 (5 bases each). Trimming removed 0 bases at V and 4 bases at J, with 24 bases between. CDR3 size: 20 residues. Germline V gene lookup returns CDR1 SGHNT and CDR2 YENEEA. The CDR3 DNA sequence: TGTGCCAGCAGCTTAGATCGACCCGGGGAAGGGGTCCCGAGCACCGGGGAGCTGTTTTTT. This sequence encodes CASSLDRPGEGVPSTGELFF. Complete variable domain (other parts from reference TRBV11-3 and TRBJ2-2): EAGVVQSPRYKIIEKKQPVAFWCNPISGHNTLYWYLQNLGQGPELLIRYENEEAVDDSQLPKDRFSAERLKGVDSTLKIQPAELGDSAVYLCASSLDRPGEGVPSTGELFFGEGSRLTVL.

V is TRBV28 and J is TRBJ2-1; 12 positions match TRBD2. CDR1 is MDHEN and CDR2 is SYDVKM in the germline V gene. J gave up 9 bases and V 4 bases, and 13 bases lay outside the gene matches. The CDR3 has 17 residues. CDR3 coding DNA: TGTGCCAGCAGTTCCCCCCGACTAGCGGGAGTACGCGGTGAGCAGTTCTTC. Translation: CASSSPRLAGVRGEQFF.

The rearrangement uses TRBV5-6 and TRBJ2-5; TRBD1 aligns across 9 bases. V shed 0 bases, J shed 5 bases, and the junction held 5 bases outside the gene matches. The CDR3 is 15 amino acids. Germline V CDR1 and CDR2: SGHDT, YYEEEE. The chain's CDR3 is CASSLVGQGLETQYF. The CDR3 DNA sequence: TGTGCCAGCAGCTTGGTGGGACAGGGTCTGGAGACCCAGTACTTC.

The J gene is TRBJ2-2, the V gene TRBV2, with TRBD2 as a possible D gene (6 bases). Trimming left V 8 bases short and J 5 bases short, with 15 bases between. CDR3 size: 14 residues. Germline CDR1 is SNHLY and CDR2 is FYNNEI. The CDR3 sequence is CASWGSGKTGELFF. The CDR3 DNA is TGTGCCAGCTGGGGTAGCGGTAAAACCGGGGAGCTGTTTTTT.